The 10 T cell receptor beta chains below all came from one sample that was sequenced in a study of blood T cell repertoires in COVID-19. Method: immunoSEQ multiplex PCR; TCRdb's copy keeps in-frame clones and lacks some. The sample shows over 12,000 clones, 85% to 95% of them seen only once. The sample was peripheral blood. The source of these receptors is a human donor with active COVID-19. The donor label of this sample is uncertain.

This rearrangement joins TRBV5-1 to TRBJ1-1; no reliable D call. Between the trimmed V and J ends, which lost 4 bases and 7 bases, there was a span of 11 bases. The CDR3 has 12 residues. The V gene's germline CDR1 is SGHRS and CDR2 YFSETQ. CDR3 bases: TGCGCCAGCAGCCCCGCGGGCAGTGAAGCTTTCTTT. It codes for CASSPAGSEAFF.

The chain recombines TRBV10-2 with TRBJ1-1; a weak D match, TRBD1 (5 bases). Germline V gene data show CDR1 as WSHSY and CDR2 as SAAADI. Trimming stripped 7 bases from V and 2 bases from J, with 14 bases between. The CDR3 is made up of 14 amino acids. CDR3 region: CASKDRNYNTEAFF. CDR3 coding DNA: TGCGCCAGCAAAGACAGAAACTATAACACTGAAGCTTTCTTT.

V and J are TRBV12-5 and TRBJ2-5; TRBD2 matches at 10 bases. The J segment lost 5 bases and the V segment lost 0 bases, leaving 9 bases of the junction unmatched. This CDR3 is built from 17 residues. Germline assignment: CDR1 LGHNT and CDR2 FRNRAP. The CDR3 spells CASGLVQSGGALETQYF. As DNA, the CDR3 is TGTGCTAGTGGTTTGGTACAGAGCGGGGGGGCCCTGGAGACCCAGTACTTC.

The rearrangement links TRBV11-2 to TRBJ2-2, with 9 bases lining up with TRBD1. The V gene's germline CDR1 is SGHAT and CDR2 FQNNGV. The CDR3 is 15 amino acids. V lost 5 bases to trimming and J lost 5 bases; unmatched junction nucleotides: 6. The CDR3 region is CASSRWTGETGELFF. The CDR3 DNA sequence: TGTGCCAGCAGCCGCTGGACAGGGGAAACCGGGGAGCTGTTTTTT.

The chain combines TRBV15 with TRBJ2-7, with 7 bases fitting TRBD1. Per the germline V gene, CDR1 is LNHNV and CDR2 is YYDKDF (reference sequence). The length of the CDR3 is 15 residues. After removal of 0 bases from V and 4 bases from J, the junction contained 6 bases not matched to a gene. CDR3 protein: CATSRDFTGAYEQYF. CDR3 bases: TGTGCCACCAGCAGAGATTTTACAGGGGCATACGAGCAGTACTTC. The full variable domain, its missing parts supplied by reference TRBV15 and TRBJ2-7, is DAMVIQNPRYQVTQFGKPVTLSCSQTLNHNVMYWYQQKSSQAPKLLFHYYDKDFNNEADTPDNFQSRRPNTSFCFLDIRSPGLGDTAMYLCATSRDFTGAYEQYFGPGTRLTVT.

V gene TRBV5-4 combines with J gene TRBJ2-7; perhaps TRBD2 as D (5 bases). This CDR3 is 13 amino acids long. The V end lost 0 bases, the J end lost 2 bases, and 6 bases lay between the germline ends. CDR1 is SGHNT, CDR2 YYREEE, per germline (reference sequence). The CDR3 loop is CASSLERTYEQYF. CDR3 in DNA: TGTGCCAGCAGCTTGGAGCGGACCTACGAGCAGTACTTC.

This clone was picked up one time. Here the CDR3 DNA reads TGCAGCGTTGGCAGAGGGAACAATGAGCAGTTCTTC. Translating it yields CSVGRGNNEQFF. This sequence joins TRBV29-1 and TRBJ2-1, with D perhaps matching TRBD2 (5 bases). The CDR3 has 12 amino acids. Germline assignment: CDR1 SQVTM and CDR2 ANQGSEA. Trimming removed 4 bases from V and 5 bases from J, with 9 bases in between.

This chain joins TRBV14 and TRBJ2-3, with 10 bases aligning to TRBD2. Per the germline V gene, CDR1 is SGHDN and CDR2 is FVKESK. The CDR3 length is 19 residues. The V segment lost 0 bases and the J segment 4 bases; nucleotides outside the gene matches: 13. This chain's CDR3 is CASSQDNFRPSGRSDTQYF. CDR3 DNA: TGTGCCAGCAGCCAAGATAATTTCAGGCCTAGCGGGAGATCAGATACGCAGTATTTT.

The chain recombines TRBV30 with TRBJ2-7; D is perhaps TRBD1 (5 bases). Germline V gene sequence: CDR1 GTSNPN, CDR2 SVGIG (reference sequence). The CDR3 totals 13 residues. Trimming left V 1 base short and J 9 bases short, with 16 bases between. CDR3 sequence reads: CAWSDLGRTGQYF. CDR3 in DNA: TGTGCCTGGAGTGATCTGGGGCGCACGGGGCAGTACTTC.

This clone was counted once. The rearrangement joins TRBV4-1 to TRBJ2-5; possibly TRBD2 for D (6 bases). CDR3 length equals 15 residues. The V and J ends lost 4 bases and 4 bases respectively, with 16 bases between them. Per germline, CDR1 MGHRA and CDR2 YSYEKL. CDR3 sequence reads: CASSPLEGGGETQYF. Here the CDR3 DNA reads TGCGCCAGCAGCCCCCTGGAGGGTGGGGGAGAGACCCAGTACTTC.